Listed here is a single TCR beta chain. Trimming pared 4 bases from V and 0 bases from J, leaving 11 bases between. There are 15 residues in the CDR3. Germline V gene sequence: CDR1 MNHEY, CDR2 SVGAGI. Generated by immunoSEQ multiplex PCR, the TCRdb table keeps only in-frame clones and is missing some. The data hold 150,000 to 200,000 clones, with 80% observed a single time. This sample was included in a study of blood T cell repertoires in COVID-19. Material for sequencing was PBMCs or T cells enriched from blood (not recorded which). This TCR was sampled from a man aged 35-49 years who had recovered from COVID-19. The chain is built from TRBV6-5 and TRBJ2-3; unclear D gene. CDR3 sequence reads: CASSSTVSSTDTQYF. In nucleotides, the CDR3 is TGTGCCAGCAGTTCAACAGTGTCTAGCACAGATACGCAGTATTTT.